This note documents a single TCR beta chain sequence. This specimen belongs to a study of blood T cell repertoires in COVID-19. Recruitment covered about two dozen US areas and drew participants whose ages spanned roughly 18 to 100 years. Clinical histories supplied by participants themselves formed the basis of cohort assignment. Cohort 3 donors counted as recovered after two negative PCRs, clearance, or resolved symptoms. Clones were read by immunoSEQ multiplex PCR, and TCRdb kept only the in-frame ones, dropping some. The sample gives 250,000 to 350,000 clones, 70% to 90% of which show up once; under 6% is in the top ten. CDR3 length: 16 amino acids. CDR1 and CDR2 (germline): SGHTS, YDEGEE. With 4 bases clipped from V and 2 bases from J, the junction kept 10 bases outside the gene matches.

The clonotype was recovered from a woman younger than 45 who had recovered from COVID-19. Sequenced input: PBMCs or T cells enriched from blood (not recorded which). The chain joins TRBV5-8 to TRBJ1-2, with 8 bases aligning to TRBD1. The CDR3 protein is CASSLTGTGLNYGYTF. The DNA of the CDR3 is TGTGCCAGCAGCCTGACTGGGACAGGCCTAAACTATGGCTACACCTTC.